This T cell receptor (beta chain) is from a study of cytomegalovirus exposure and HLA in healthy donors. On this clone: Its matching antigen is unknown.

The CDR3 loop spans 15 amino acids. The V and J ends lost 0 bases and 1 base respectively, with 9 bases between them. Germline CDR1 is LGHNA and CDR2 is YNFKEQ. These donors, healthy bone marrow donors, were studied. The PCR employed 60 Vbeta primers together with 13 Jbeta primers. Here immunoSEQ multiplex PCR was the method, and the copy in TCRdb shows in-frame clones only, minus some. The table records 150,000 to 200,000 clones, around 83% of them present only once. Findings and caveats of the study: Among the CMV-associated chains, a few were confirmed in vitro as specific for CMV antigens. In a later analysis, several top co-occurrence clusters appeared linked to parvovirus B19, influenza, CMV and Epstein-Barr virus.

The chain is built from TRBV4-2 and TRBJ1-1, with D possibly TRBD1 on 6 matching bases. The TCR originated in a middle-aged man in good health and CMV-seropositive. Sequencing was done on a sample of PBMCs. The CDR3 loop is CASSQDGQPNTEAFF. In DNA form, the CDR3 reads TGTGCCAGCAGCCAAGACGGACAGCCGAACACTGAAGCTTTCTTT.